The T cell receptor (beta chain) under discussion was sequenced for a study of T cell repertoires in cytomegalovirus infection. Looking at the study overall: The public TCR beta signatures pointed to both CMV infection and matching HLA type. Findings of the study overall: Predominance within the ex vivo response was attributable to HLA-C-restricted CMV-specific TCR beta clonotypes. Summed public TCR beta family frequency identified CMV carriers bearing the relevant HLA.

This clonotype occurred a few times. No antigen is known for it. TCRdb ran MiXCR on the reads and lists one entry per CDR3 protein. The data show approximately 500,000 distinct CDR3 sequences, around 11% seen once. The CDR3 runs 12 residues. The germline V gene has CDR1 MDHEN and CDR2 SYDVKM. The TCR comes from a human donor in good health (CMV status not recorded). Some clones in this sample may be carry-over from other donors' samples. The material sequenced was PBMCs. This sequence joins TRBV28 and TRBJ1-2; D is possibly TRBD1 (5 bases). Here the CDR3 reads CLAGGIKYGYTF. CDR3 nucleotide sequence: TGTCTGGCGGGGGGGATAAAATATGGCTACACCTTC.